This T cell receptor beta chain derives from a study of T cell responses to AZD1222 COVID-19 vaccine. Sequencing used immunoSEQ multiplex PCR; TCRdb keeps in-frame clones, though not all of them. The data show more than 80,000 clones, with roughly 90% seen just once and over 4.5% held by the top ten. CDR3 size: 14 residues. V shed 3 bases, J shed 5 bases, and the junction held 3 bases outside the gene matches. Germline V gene sequence: CDR1 SGHRS, CDR2 YFSETQ. This clone was counted between two and nine times. Sample: peripheral blood, taken on day 0 of AZD1222 vaccination. The TCR comes from an adult in good health. This chain joins TRBV5-1 and TRBJ2-1; 9 nucleotides match TRBD1. The CDR3 loop reads CASSYRQGDNEQFF. CDR3 coding DNA: TGCGCCAGCAGCTATCGACAGGGGGACAATGAGCAGTTCTTC.